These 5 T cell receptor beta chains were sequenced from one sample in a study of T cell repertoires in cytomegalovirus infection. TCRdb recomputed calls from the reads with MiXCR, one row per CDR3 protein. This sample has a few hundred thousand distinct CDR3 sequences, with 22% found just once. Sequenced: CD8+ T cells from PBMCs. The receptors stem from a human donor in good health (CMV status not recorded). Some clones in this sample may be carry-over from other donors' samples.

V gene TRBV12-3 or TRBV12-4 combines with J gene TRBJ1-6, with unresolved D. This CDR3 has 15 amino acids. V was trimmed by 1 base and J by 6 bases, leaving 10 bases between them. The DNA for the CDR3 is TGTGCCAGCAGTTTAGAGGCAGCCGCTAATTCACCCCTCCACTTT. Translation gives CASSLEAAANSPLHF.

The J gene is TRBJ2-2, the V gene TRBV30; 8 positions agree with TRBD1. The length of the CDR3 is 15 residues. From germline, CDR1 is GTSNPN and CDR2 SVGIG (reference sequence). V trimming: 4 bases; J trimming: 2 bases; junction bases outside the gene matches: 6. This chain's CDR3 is CAWNLGQGNTGELFF. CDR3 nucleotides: TGTGCCTGGAACTTAGGACAGGGTAACACCGGGGAGCTGTTTTTT.

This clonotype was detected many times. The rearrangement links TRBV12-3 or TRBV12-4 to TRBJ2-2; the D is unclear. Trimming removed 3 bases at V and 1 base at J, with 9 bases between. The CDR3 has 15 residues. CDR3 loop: CASSFIRRNTGELFF. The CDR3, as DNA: TGTGCCAGCAGTTTTATCCGCAGGAACACCGGGGAGCTGTTTTTT.

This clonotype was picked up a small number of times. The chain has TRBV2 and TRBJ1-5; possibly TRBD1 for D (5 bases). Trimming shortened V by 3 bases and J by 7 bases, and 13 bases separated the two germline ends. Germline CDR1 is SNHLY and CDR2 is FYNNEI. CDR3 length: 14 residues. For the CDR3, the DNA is TGTGCCAGCAGTGATTGGCAGGGTGGCCAGCCCCAGCATTTT. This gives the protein CASSDWQGGQPQHF.

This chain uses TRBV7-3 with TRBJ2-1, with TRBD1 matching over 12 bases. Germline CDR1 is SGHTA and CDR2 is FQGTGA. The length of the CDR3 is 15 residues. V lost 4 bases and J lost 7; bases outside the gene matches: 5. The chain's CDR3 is CASSSGQGADNEQFF. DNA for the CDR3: TGTGCCAGCAGCTCGGGACAGGGGGCGGATAATGAGCAGTTCTTC.